A selection of T cell receptor beta chains follows, all from one sample in a study of cytomegalovirus exposure and HLA in healthy donors. Sequenced by immunoSEQ multiplex PCR; TCRdb stores in-frame clones only, minus some. The table has 90,000 to 110,000 clones, over 12% seen once. Sequenced: PBMCs. All receptors derive from a female donor in good health and CMV-seronegative. Each CDR3 is given with its conserved first and last residue. The order of the fields is clone size, V gene, J gene, D gene, CDR3 DNA, CDR3 protein. The D gene is left open where the match is weak. Expanded clones are given a class, and other clones once, few, many or no size at all.

clone size: few
V gene: TRBV6-5
J gene: TRBJ2-3
D gene: TRBD2
CDR3 DNA: TGTGCCAGCAGTCTAGGACTAGCGGGAGATACGCAGTATTTT
CDR3 protein: CASSLGLAGDTQYF

clone size: NA
V gene: TRBV28
J gene: TRBJ2-3
D gene: TRBD1
CDR3 DNA: TGTGCCAGCAGATACAGGGGGCTTGGCACAGATACGCAGTATTTT
CDR3 protein: CASRYRGLGTDTQYF

clone size: NA
V gene: TRBV5-4
J gene: TRBJ1-5
D gene: NA
CDR3 DNA: TGTGCCAGCAGCTTTAAGGGGAGCAATCAGCCCCAGCATTTT
CDR3 protein: CASSFKGSNQPQHF

clone size: NA
V gene: TRBV2
J gene: TRBJ2-7
D gene: NA
CDR3 DNA: TGTGCCAGCAGTCCTTTTCACGGTCCCTACGAGCAGTACTTC
CDR3 protein: CASSPFHGPYEQYF

clone size: NA
V gene: TRBV18
J gene: TRBJ1-1
D gene: TRBD1
CDR3 DNA: TGTGCCAGCTCACCCCAGGGGGCGATGATAACTGAAGCTTTCTTT
CDR3 protein: CASSPQGAMITEAFF

clone size: NA
V gene: TRBV4-2
J gene: TRBJ2-2
D gene: TRBD2
CDR3 DNA: TGTGCCAGCAGCCAAGAAGAGCATGTAGCGGGAGCCGGGGAGCTGTTTTTT
CDR3 protein: CASSQEEHVAGAGELFF

clone size: NA
V gene: TRBV29-1
J gene: TRBJ2-1
D gene: NA
CDR3 DNA: TGCAGCGTTGGCTCTTGGCGGGGCGACAATGAGCAGTTCTTC
CDR3 protein: CSVGSWRGDNEQFF

clone size: few
V gene: TRBV7-9
J gene: TRBJ2-7
D gene: TRBD1
CDR3 DNA: TGTGCCAGCAGCGGTGGACAGGGAGTAAACGAGCAGTACTTC
CDR3 protein: CASSGGQGVNEQYF

clone size: NA
V gene: TRBV30
J gene: TRBJ1-2
D gene: NA
CDR3 DNA: TGTGCCTGGAGTGTACAGGGTCGTAACTATGGCTACACCTTC
CDR3 protein: CAWSVQGRNYGYTF

clone size: NA
V gene: TRBV9
J gene: TRBJ2-3
D gene: TRBD2
CDR3 DNA: TGTGCCAGCAGCGTCCAGCGGGGGGGCCAAGATACGCAGTATTTT
CDR3 protein: CASSVQRGGQDTQYF

clone size: NA
V gene: TRBV7-2
J gene: TRBJ2-2
D gene: NA
CDR3 DNA: TGTGCCAGCAGCTTTTGGAGGGAGTTCGGGGAGCTGTTTTTT
CDR3 protein: CASSFWREFGELFF

clone size: few
V gene: TRBV5-8
J gene: TRBJ2-1
D gene: TRBD2
CDR3 DNA: TGTGCCAGCAGCTCTATTAAGCGGGACCTCTACAATGAGCAGTTCTTC
CDR3 protein: CASSSIKRDLYNEQFF

clone size: NA
V gene: TRBV28
J gene: TRBJ2-1
D gene: TRBD2
CDR3 DNA: TGTGCCAGCAGTTTTCGGCGGGAGGTCCACAATGAGCAGTTCTTC
CDR3 protein: CASSFRREVHNEQFF

clone size: NA
V gene: TRBV7-9
J gene: TRBJ1-2
D gene: TRBD1
CDR3 DNA: TGTGCCAGCAGCGACAACAGGGGAGTAAACTATGGCTACACCTTC
CDR3 protein: CASSDNRGVNYGYTF

clone size: few
V gene: TRBV7-6
J gene: TRBJ1-1
D gene: NA
CDR3 DNA: TGTGCCAGCAGCGGTCGCCGGGAAATGAACACTGAAGCTTTCTTT
CDR3 protein: CASSGRREMNTEAFF

clone size: NA
V gene: TRBV5-1
J gene: TRBJ2-5
D gene: NA
CDR3 DNA: TGCGCCAGCAGCGCCGTAGTAAATAACGAGGAGACCCAGTACTTC
CDR3 protein: CASSAVVNNEETQYF

clone size: NA
V gene: TRBV9
J gene: TRBJ2-3
D gene: TRBD2
CDR3 DNA: TGTGCCAGCAGCCTGACTAGCGGGGGGTCAGATACGCAGTATTTT
CDR3 protein: CASSLTSGGSDTQYF